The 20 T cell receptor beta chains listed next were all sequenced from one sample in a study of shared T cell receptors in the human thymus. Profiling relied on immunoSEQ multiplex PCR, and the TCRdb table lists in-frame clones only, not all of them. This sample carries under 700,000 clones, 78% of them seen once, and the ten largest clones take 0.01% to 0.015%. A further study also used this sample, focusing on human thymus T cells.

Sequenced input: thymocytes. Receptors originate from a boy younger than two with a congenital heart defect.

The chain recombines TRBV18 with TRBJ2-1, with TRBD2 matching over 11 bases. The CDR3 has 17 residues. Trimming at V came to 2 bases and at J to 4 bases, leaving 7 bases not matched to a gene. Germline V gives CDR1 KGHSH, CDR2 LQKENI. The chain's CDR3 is CASSPNTGTSGYNEQFF. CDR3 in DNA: TGTGCCAGCTCACCAAACACCGGGACTAGCGGTTACAATGAGCAGTTCTTC. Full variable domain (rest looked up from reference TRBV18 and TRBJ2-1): NAGVMQNPRHLVRRRGQEARLRCSPMKGHSHVYWYRQLPEEGLKFMVYLQKENIIDESGMPKERFSAEFPKEGPSILRIQQVVRGDSAAYFCASSPNTGTSGYNEQFFGPGTRLTVL.

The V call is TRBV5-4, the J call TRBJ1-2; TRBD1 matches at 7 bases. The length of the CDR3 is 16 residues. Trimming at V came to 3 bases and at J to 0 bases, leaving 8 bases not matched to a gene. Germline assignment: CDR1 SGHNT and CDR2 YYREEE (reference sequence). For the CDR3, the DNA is TGTGCCAGCAGCTGGGGCGGACAGGTGGCTAACTATGGCTACACCTTC. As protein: CASSWGGQVANYGYTF.

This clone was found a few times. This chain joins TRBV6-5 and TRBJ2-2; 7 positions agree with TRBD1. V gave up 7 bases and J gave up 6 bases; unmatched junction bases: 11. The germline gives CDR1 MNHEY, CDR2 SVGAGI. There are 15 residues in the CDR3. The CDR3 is CASTCNRGSSGELFF. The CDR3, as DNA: TGTGCCAGCACTTGCAACAGGGGAAGTTCCGGGGAGCTGTTTTTT.

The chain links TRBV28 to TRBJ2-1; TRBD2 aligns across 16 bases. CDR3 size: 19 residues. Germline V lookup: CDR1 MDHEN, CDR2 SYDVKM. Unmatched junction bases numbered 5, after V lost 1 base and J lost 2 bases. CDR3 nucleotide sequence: TGTGCCAGCAGTTTATTCGGGGGACTAGCGGGAGGGCCCTACAATGAGCAGTTCTTC. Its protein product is CASSLFGGLAGGPYNEQFF.

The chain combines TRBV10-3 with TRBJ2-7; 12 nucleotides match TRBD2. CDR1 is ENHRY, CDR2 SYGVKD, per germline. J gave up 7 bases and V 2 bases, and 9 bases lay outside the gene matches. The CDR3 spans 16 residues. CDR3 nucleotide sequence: TGTGCCATCAGTGAGCCTCTAGCGGGAGGGACGGGAGAGCAGTACTTC. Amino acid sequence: CAISEPLAGGTGEQYF.

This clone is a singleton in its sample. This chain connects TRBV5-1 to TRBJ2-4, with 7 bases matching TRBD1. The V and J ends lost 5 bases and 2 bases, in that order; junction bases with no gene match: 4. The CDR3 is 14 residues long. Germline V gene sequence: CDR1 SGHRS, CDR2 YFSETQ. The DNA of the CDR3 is TGCGCCAGCAGACAGGGGTTATCCAAAAACATTCAGTACTTC. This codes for CASRQGLSKNIQYF.

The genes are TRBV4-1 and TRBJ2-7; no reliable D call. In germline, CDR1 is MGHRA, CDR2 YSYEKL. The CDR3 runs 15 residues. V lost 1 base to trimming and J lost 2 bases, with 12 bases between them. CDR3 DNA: TGCGCCAGCAGCCAAGGTCTCAGGTCTACCTACGAGCAGTACTTC. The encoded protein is CASSQGLRSTYEQYF.

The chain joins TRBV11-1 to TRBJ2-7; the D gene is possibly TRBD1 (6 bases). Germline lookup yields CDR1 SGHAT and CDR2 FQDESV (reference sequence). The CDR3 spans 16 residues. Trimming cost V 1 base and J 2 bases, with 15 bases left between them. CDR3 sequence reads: CASSLDPTGHTYEQYF. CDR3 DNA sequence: TGTGCCAGCAGCTTAGACCCAACGGGACACACCTACGAGCAGTACTTC.

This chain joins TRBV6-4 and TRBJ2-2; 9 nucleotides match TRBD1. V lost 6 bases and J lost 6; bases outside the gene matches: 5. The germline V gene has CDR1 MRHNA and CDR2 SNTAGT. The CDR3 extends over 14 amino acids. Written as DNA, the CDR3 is TGTGCCAGCAGGATTCGACAGGGGGCCGGGGAGCTGTTTTTT. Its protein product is CASRIRQGAGELFF.

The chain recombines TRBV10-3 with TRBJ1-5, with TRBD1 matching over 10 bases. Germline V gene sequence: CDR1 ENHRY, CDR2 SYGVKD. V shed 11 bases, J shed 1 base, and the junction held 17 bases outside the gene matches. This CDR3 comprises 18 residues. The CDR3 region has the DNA TGTGCCGCATTGGGGACAGGGGAAGGGGTCAGGAGCAATCAGCCCCAGCATTTT. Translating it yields CAALGTGEGVRSNQPQHF.

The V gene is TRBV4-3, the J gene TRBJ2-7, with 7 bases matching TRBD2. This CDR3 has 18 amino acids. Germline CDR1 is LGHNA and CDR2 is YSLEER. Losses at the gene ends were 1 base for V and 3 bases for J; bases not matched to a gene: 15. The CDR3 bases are TGCGCCAGCAGCCAAGGTTTCCCCTGGGGAGGGCCTATCTACGAGCAGTACTTC. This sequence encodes CASSQGFPWGGPIYEQYF.

In DNA form, the CDR3 reads TGTGCCAGCAGTTTGCCGACAGGGAACTACGAGCAGTACTTC. Protein product: CASSLPTGNYEQYF. This rearrangement joins TRBV28 to TRBJ2-7; 7 nucleotides line up with TRBD1. J lost 3 bases, V lost 3 bases, and 5 bases had no gene match. Germline assignment: CDR1 MDHEN and CDR2 SYDVKM. This CDR3 has 14 amino acids.

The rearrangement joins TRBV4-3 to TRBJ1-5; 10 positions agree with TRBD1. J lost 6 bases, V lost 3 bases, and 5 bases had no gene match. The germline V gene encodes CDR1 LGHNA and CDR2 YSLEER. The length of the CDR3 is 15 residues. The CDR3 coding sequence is TGCGCCAGCAGCCAGCGACAGGGGGCTAGTCAGCCCCAGCATTTT. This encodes CASSQRQGASQPQHF.

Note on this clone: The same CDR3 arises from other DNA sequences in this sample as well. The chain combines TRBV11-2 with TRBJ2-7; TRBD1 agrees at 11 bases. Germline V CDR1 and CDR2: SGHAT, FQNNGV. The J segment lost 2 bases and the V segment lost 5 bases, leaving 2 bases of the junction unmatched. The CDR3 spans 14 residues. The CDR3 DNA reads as TGTGCCAGCAGCCCGGGACAGGGGGCCTACGAGCAGTACTTC. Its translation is CASSPGQGAYEQYF.

The CDR3 nucleotides are TGTGCCAGCAGCCCGACGGCGGTCTCTGGAAACACCATATATTTT. As protein: CASSPTAVSGNTIYF. V gene TRBV6-5 combines with J gene TRBJ1-3; no reliable D call. The CDR3 length is 15 residues. The V end was cut by 6 bases, the J end by 0 bases, with 12 bases between. From germline, CDR1 is MNHEY and CDR2 SVGAGI.

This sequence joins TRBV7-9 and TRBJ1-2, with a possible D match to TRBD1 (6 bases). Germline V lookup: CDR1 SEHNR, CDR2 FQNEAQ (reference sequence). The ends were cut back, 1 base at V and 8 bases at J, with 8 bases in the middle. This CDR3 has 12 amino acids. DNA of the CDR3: TGTGCCAGCAGCTTAGGAGACAGGGGCTACACCTTC. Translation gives CASSLGDRGYTF.

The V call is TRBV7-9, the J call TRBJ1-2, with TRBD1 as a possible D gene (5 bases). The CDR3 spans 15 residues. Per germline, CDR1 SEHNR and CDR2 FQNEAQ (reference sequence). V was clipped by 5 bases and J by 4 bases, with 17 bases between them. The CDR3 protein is CASSPRGTDGYGYTF. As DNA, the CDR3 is TGTGCCAGCAGCCCGCGCGGGACGGACGGCTATGGCTACACCTTC.

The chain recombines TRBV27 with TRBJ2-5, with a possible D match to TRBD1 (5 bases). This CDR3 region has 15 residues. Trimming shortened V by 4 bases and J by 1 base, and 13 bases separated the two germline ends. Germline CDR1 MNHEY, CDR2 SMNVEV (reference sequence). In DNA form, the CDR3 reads TGTGCCAGCAGTTCCAGGGATAGGGGCCAAGAGACCCAGTACTTC. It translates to CASSSRDRGQETQYF.

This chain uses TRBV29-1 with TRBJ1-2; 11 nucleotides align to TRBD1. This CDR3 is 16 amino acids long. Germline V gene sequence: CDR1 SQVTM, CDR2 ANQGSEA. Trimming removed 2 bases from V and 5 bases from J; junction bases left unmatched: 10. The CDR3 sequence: CSVENQGQGGGYGYTF. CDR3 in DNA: TGCAGCGTTGAAAACCAGGGACAGGGGGGAGGGTATGGCTACACCTTC.

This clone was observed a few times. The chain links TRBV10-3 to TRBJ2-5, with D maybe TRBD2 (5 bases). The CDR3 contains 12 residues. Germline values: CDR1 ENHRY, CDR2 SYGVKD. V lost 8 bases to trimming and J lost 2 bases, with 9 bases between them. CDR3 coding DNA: TGTGCCATCGGCCTAGCTCAAGAGACCCAGTACTTC. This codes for CAIGLAQETQYF.